The 14 T cell receptor beta chains listed next were all sequenced from one sample in a study of T cell responses to AZD1222 COVID-19 vaccine. Produced via immunoSEQ multiplex PCR; TCRdb's table is partial and in-frame only. Of approximately 120,000 clones in the sample, around 90% were seen once. Specimen: peripheral blood, collected on day 0 of AZD1222 vaccination. The receptors come from an adult in good health.

This clone was counted once. The chain links TRBV18 to TRBJ2-3; 7 bases align to TRBD2. This CDR3 contains 19 residues. Losses at the gene ends were 1 base for V and 2 bases for J; bases not matched to a gene: 15. The germline CDR1 and CDR2 sequences are KGHSH and LQKENI. The DNA for the CDR3 is TGTGCCAGCTCACCACGGATGACGGGAGGTCGAAGGGCCACAGATACGCAGTATTTT. Encoded protein: CASSPRMTGGRRATDTQYF.

The chain links TRBV7-2 to TRBJ2-5; 9 nucleotides line up with TRBD2. J gave up 4 bases and V 4 bases, and 13 bases lay outside the gene matches. Germline-derived CDR1 and CDR2 are SGHTA and FQGNSA. This CDR3 region has 17 residues. The DNA for the CDR3 is TGTGCCAGCAGCTCCTTTCCTCGCGGGAGGGCCGGAGAGACCCAGTACTTC. It yields the protein CASSSFPRGRAGETQYF.

The V and J genes are TRBV6-1 and TRBJ2-1, with TRBD2 matching 12 bases. Germline values: CDR1 MNHNS, CDR2 SASEGT. The CDR3 runs 16 residues. Trimming cost V 3 bases and J 9 bases; bases outside gene matches: 9. The CDR3, as DNA: TGTGCCAGCAGTGAGAAGAGTCTAGCGGGAGGGAGTGAGCAGTTCTTC. It encodes CASSEKSLAGGSEQFF.

This chain links TRBV11-2 with TRBJ1-3; the D is unclear. CDR3 size: 17 residues. V dropped 1 base and J dropped 0 bases, with 13 bases sitting between them. The V gene's germline CDR1 is SGHAT and CDR2 FQNNGV. CDR3 sequence reads: CASSLGLSRFSGNTIYF. For the CDR3, the DNA is TGTGCCAGCAGCTTAGGCCTGTCAAGGTTCTCTGGAAACACCATATATTTT.

V is TRBV7-2 and J is TRBJ2-7, with no clear D. The CDR3 covers 17 residues. V gave up 6 bases and J gave up 0 bases, with 21 bases separating them. CDR1 SGHTA and CDR2 FQGNSA come from the germline V gene. The CDR3 region is CASRRKAPDGPSYEQYF. CDR3 coding DNA: TGTGCCAGCAGACGAAAGGCCCCCGACGGACCCTCCTACGAGCAGTACTTC.

This clone has a single count. This chain connects TRBV18 to TRBJ2-3, with TRBD2 identical over 7 bases. The CDR3 contains 14 residues. Unmatched junction bases numbered 8, after V lost 5 bases and J lost 6 bases. The V gene's germline CDR1 is KGHSH and CDR2 LQKENI. In nucleotides, the CDR3 is TGTGCCAGCTCAGGAAAAGCGGGAAAGGATACGCAGTATTTT. Residues: CASSGKAGKDTQYF.

V and J are TRBV12-3 or TRBV12-4 and TRBJ1-1; D uncertain. The V end was cut by 11 bases, the J end by 0 bases, with 10 bases between. The length of the CDR3 is 12 residues. For the CDR3, the DNA is TGTGCCTCCGGGAGGATGAACACTGAAGCTTTCTTT. It codes for CASGRMNTEAFF.

The gene calls are TRBV19 and TRBJ1-5; maybe TRBD1 (6 bases). Trimming shortened V by 3 bases and J by 1 base, and 22 bases separated the two germline ends. The CDR3 contains 19 residues. The germline CDR1 and CDR2 sequences are LNHDA and SQIVND (reference sequence). DNA for the CDR3: TGTGCCAGTAGTATGTCTGGTGGGGGCGCTGTTCGAAGCAATCAGCCCCAGCATTTT. It is translated as CASSMSGGGAVRSNQPQHF.

This sequence joins TRBV7-3 and TRBJ2-3; D might be TRBD1 or TRBD2, each matching 7 bases. The CDR3 is 16 residues long. Trimming left V 5 bases short and J 0 bases short, with 15 bases between. CDR1 and CDR2 (germline): SGHTA, FQGTGA. This chain's CDR3 is CASSPQGGGSTDTQYF. CDR3 in DNA: TGTGCCAGCAGCCCCCAGGGGGGGGGAAGCACAGATACGCAGTATTTT.

The chain joins TRBV18 to TRBJ2-2; weak D call: TRBD1 (6 bases). Germline V CDR1 and CDR2: KGHSH, LQKENI. V lost 6 bases and J lost 9, with 11 bases in between. CDR3 length equals 12 residues. CDR3 sequence reads: CASSTGIRELFF. The CDR3 coding sequence is TGTGCCAGCTCTACAGGGATACGGGAGCTGTTTTTT.

The chain combines TRBV5-4 with TRBJ1-2; D gene uncertain. The CDR3 has 13 residues. Germline CDR1 is SGHNT and CDR2 is YYREEE (reference sequence). The V end was cut by 3 bases, the J end by 3 bases, with 9 bases between. The CDR3 region has the DNA TGTGCCAGCAGCTCCGAGGCGCACTATGGCTACACCTTC. Amino acids: CASSSEAHYGYTF. Combining the CDR3 with reference TRBV5-4 and TRBJ1-2 gives the whole variable domain ETGVTQSPTHLIKTRGQQVTLRCSSQSGHNTVSWYQQALGQGPQFIFQYYREEENGRGNFPPRFSGLQFPNYSSELNVNALELDDSALYLCASSSEAHYGYTFGSGTRLTVV.

V is TRBV7-2 and J is TRBJ2-5, with D unresolved. V gave up 0 bases and J gave up 1 base, with 9 bases separating them. The CDR3 is 15 residues long. Germline loops: CDR1 SGHTA, CDR2 FQGNSA. In DNA form, the CDR3 reads TGTGCCAGCAGCTTAGCTTTGCGGTCCCAAGAGACCCAGTACTTC. Its translation is CASSLALRSQETQYF.

The chain recombines TRBV2 with TRBJ2-4, with D perhaps matching TRBD2 (5 bases). The CDR3 sequence is 13 residues long. The germline gives CDR1 SNHLY, CDR2 FYNNEI. Trimming shortened V by 1 base and J by 4 bases, and 5 bases separated the two germline ends. The CDR3 loop is CASSEGLKNIQYF. The CDR3, as DNA: TGTGCCAGCAGTGAAGGACTAAAAAACATTCAGTACTTC.

This chain joins TRBV5-5 and TRBJ1-2, with 9 bases matching TRBD1. The CDR3 spans 14 residues. V lost 4 bases and J lost 4; bases outside the gene matches: 5. Looked up from germline, CDR1 is SGHKS and CDR2 is YYEKEE (reference sequence). CDR3 DNA sequence: TGTGCCAGCAGCCCGGGACAGGGATCCTATGGCTACACCTTC. Protein product: CASSPGQGSYGYTF.